Listed below are T cell receptor beta chains from one sample, sequenced in a study of blood T cells in healthy people across ages. From the 5' RACE reads, TCRdb called clonotypes with MiXCR, one entry per CDR3 protein. Of 1.5 million to 2 million distinct CDR3 sequences in the sample, roughly 28% are singletons; the top ten hold 7.7%. Sequencing was done on a sample of blood. The receptors stem from a woman aged 25-40 years in good health. The CDR3 runs from the conserved cysteine through the conserved F or W. Each record gives: CDR3 DNA, CDR3 protein, J gene, D gene, V gene, clone size. The D gene is left open where the match is weak. Clone size, where shown, is once, few, many, or a class for clones that have expanded.

TGTGCCAGCAGTCCGACAGGGTACGGTGAGCAGTTCTTC CASSPTGYGEQFF TRBJ2-1 TRBD1 TRBV12-3/TRBV12-4 NA
TGTGCCAGCAGCCACCCCGGACTAGTGACCTACAATGAGCAGTACTTC CASSHPGLVTYNEQYF TRBJ2-4 TRBD2 TRBV3-1 NA
TGCAGTGTCAACGCCGGGACAGGGCCCTACAATGAGCAGTACTTC CSVNAGTGPYNEQYF TRBJ2-7 TRBD1 TRBV20-1 NA
TGTGCCAGCAGTTTCGGGGCCTACAATAAGCAGTTCTTC CASSFGAYNKQFF TRBJ2-1 NA TRBV12-3/TRBV12-4 NA
TGCAGTGCTAGAGAGGAGACTAGCGGGGGCTCCTACGAGCAGTACTTC CSAREETSGGSYEQYF TRBJ2-7 TRBD2 TRBV20-1 many
TGCGCCAGCAGCTCCGATCTAGCGGGGGCCACTCATACGCAGTATTTT CASSSDLAGATHTQYF TRBJ2-3 TRBD2 TRBV5-1 NA
TGTGCCAGCAGCTTTAGGACAGGGTGGCTTTCTGGAGAGACCCAGTACTTC CASSFRTGWLSGETQYF TRBJ2-5 TRBD1 TRBV11-2 few
TGTGCCAGTAGCGCCGCACAGGGGAGGTGGAATTCACCCCTCCACTTT CASSAAQGRWNSPLHF TRBJ1-6 TRBD1 TRBV19 NA
TGTGCCAGCAGTGCCCCCAAAGAGCAGTTCTTC CASSAPKEQFF TRBJ2-1 NA TRBV12-3/TRBV12-4 NA
TGCAGTGCTAGAGGCCCCTCGGGGGAGACCCAGTACTTC CSARGPSGETQYF TRBJ2-5 NA TRBV20-1 many
TGCGCCAGCAGCTTGGGTAATGGAGCAGGGCGGGACGAGCAGTACTTC CASSLGNGAGRDEQYF TRBJ2-7 NA TRBV5-1 NA
TGTGCCACCAGTGGGAAAAAGGGCAAAGGCTACACCTTC CATSGKKGKGYTF TRBJ1-2 NA TRBV24-1 few
TGTGCCAGCAGCGACCGGGGACAGGGGGCCTATGGCTACACCTTC CASSDRGQGAYGYTF TRBJ1-2 TRBD1 TRBV7-9 NA
TGCGCCAGCAGCCAAGATCTCGGGACTAGCAGAAGTGAGCAGTTCTTC CASSQDLGTSRSEQFF TRBJ2-1 TRBD2 TRBV4-1 NA
TGTGCCAGCAGCTGGCGGACAGGGGACACTGAAGCTTTCTTT CASSWRTGDTEAFF TRBJ1-1 TRBD1 TRBV7-8 NA
TGCAGTGCTATGTCGTATCAGAGCGGGAGCCTGTGGGGTGGGATCCCAGATACGCAGTATTTT CSAMSYQSGSLWGGIPDTQYF TRBJ2-3 TRBD2 TRBV20-1 NA
TGTGCCAGCAGTTTTATGGCGCAGTATAATTCACCCCTCCACTTT CASSFMAQYNSPLHF TRBJ1-6 NA TRBV27 NA
TGTGCCACCAGCAAGGGGTGGAATCAGCTCCAGCATTTT CATSKGWNQLQHF TRBJ1-5 NA TRBV15 NA
TGTGCCAGCCGGAGGAACACCATATATTTT CASRRNTIYF TRBJ1-3 NA TRBV12-3/TRBV12-4 few
TGCAGTGTCAGGGACAGAATGGATTCACCCCTCCACTTT CSVRDRMDSPLHF TRBJ1-6 TRBD1 TRBV20-1 NA
TGCAGTGCTAGTAGGGGGACTAAAGACAATGAGCAGTTCTTC CSASRGTKDNEQFF TRBJ2-1 NA TRBV20-1 NA
TGTGCCAGCAGAAAGAGGACAGGGGCCTCCTACGAGCAGTACTTC CASRKRTGASYEQYF TRBJ2-7 TRBD1 TRBV6-5 many
TGTGCCAGCACAAGGGGGGTGAATCAGCCCCAGCATTTT CASTRGVNQPQHF TRBJ1-5 NA TRBV5-5 few
TGCAGCGTTGAAGATACAGGAGGCTCCTACGAGCAGTACTTC CSVEDTGGSYEQYF TRBJ2-7 NA TRBV29-1 NA
TGTGCCAGCAGTTTCGGCATTGAAGGTGAGCAGTTCTTC CASSFGIEGEQFF TRBJ2-1 NA TRBV6-6 NA
TGTGCCAGCAGTTCCGGACGGGGGGCTCGACGAGGCTATGGCTACACCTTC CASSSGRGARRGYGYTF TRBJ1-2 NA TRBV27 few
TGCGCCAGCAGCTTAGCGGGGGGGAGCAAGACCCAGTACTTC CASSLAGGSKTQYF TRBJ2-5 TRBD2 TRBV5-1 NA
TGTGCCAGCAGTCCAACTCGGCATGAGCAGTTCTTC CASSPTRHEQFF TRBJ2-1 NA TRBV6-2/TRBV6-3 NA
TGTGCCAGTAGTACCAGACAAGAAAAACTGTTTTTT CASSTRQEKLFF TRBJ1-4 NA TRBV19 NA
TGCGCCAGCAGCGCAAGACAGGGTACGGAGACCCAGTACTTC CASSARQGTETQYF TRBJ2-5 TRBD1 TRBV5-1 NA
TGCAGTGCTAGTACGCCGGGACAGGGGCCCGAGCAGTACTTC CSASTPGQGPEQYF TRBJ2-7 TRBD1 TRBV20-1 once
TGTGCCAGCAGCGCCCGGGTCGCTAGCGGGGGGCTAAACATTCAGTACTTC CASSARVASGGLNIQYF TRBJ2-4 TRBD2 TRBV9 NA
TGTGCCAGCAGCGTAATTAGCGGGGGGGTGTACAATGAGCAGTTCTTC CASSVISGGVYNEQFF TRBJ2-1 TRBD2 TRBV9 few
TGTGCCAGCAGTTCCCACGACTCAGCTAGCGGGGGAGGGGAGTTCTTC CASSSHDSASGGGEFF TRBJ2-1 TRBD2 TRBV12-3/TRBV12-4 NA
TGTGCCAGCAGCGTTCAGGGGTCTGTCTACAATGAGCAGTTCTTC CASSVQGSVYNEQFF TRBJ2-1 NA TRBV9 few
TGCGCCAGCAGCGTCCCGGGACAGCAAGAGACCCAGTACTTC CASSVPGQQETQYF TRBJ2-5 TRBD1 TRBV5-1 NA
TGTGCCACCAGCAGAGAACGGATCTACGAGCGGTACTTC CATSRERIYERYF TRBJ2-5 NA TRBV15 NA
TGTGCCAGCAGCCCCGGGACGGGAGTCTACAATAAGCAGTTCTTC CASSPGTGVYNKQFF TRBJ2-1 NA TRBV7-3 NA
TGTGCCAGCAGCTTAGTTTTGGGAGGGGAGCCCCAGCATTTT CASSLVLGGEPQHF TRBJ1-5 NA TRBV7-2 NA
TGTGCCAGCAGTAGTCTCACAATACAAGAGACCCAGTACTTC CASSSLTIQETQYF TRBJ2-5 NA TRBV6-5 NA
TGCGCCAGCAGCCAAGATGCCAGCGAGAGCTCCTACGAGCAGTACTTC CASSQDASESSYEQYF TRBJ2-7 NA TRBV4-3 many
TGTGCCAGCAGTTTGTCGCAGGGTAATGAGCAGTTCTTC CASSLSQGNEQFF TRBJ2-1 NA TRBV28 NA
TGTGCCAGCAGTTTTATCGGGGGGGGTAGGAATGAGCAGTTCTTC CASSFIGGGRNEQFF TRBJ2-1 TRBD2 TRBV12-3/TRBV12-4 few
TGCGCCAGCAGCCACGGGACTAGCGAGGACGAGCAGTACTTC CASSHGTSEDEQYF TRBJ2-7 TRBD2 TRBV5-1 few
TGTGCCAGCAGTGAACGCGGGACAACGCAGTATTTT CASSERGTTQYF TRBJ2-3 NA TRBV6-1 NA